The present entry profiles one TCR beta chain with its context. The data stem from a study of cytomegalovirus exposure and HLA in healthy donors. A multiplex PCR was run with 60 Vbeta primers and 13 Jbeta primers. This table comes from immunoSEQ multiplex PCR, and its TCRdb copy is limited to in-frame clones, with some not included. The sample yields around 140,000 clones, around 10% seen once. The CDR3 is made up of 13 amino acids. Per the germline V gene, CDR1 is SNHLY and CDR2 is FYNNEI. Between the trimmed V and J ends, which lost 4 bases and 4 bases, there was a span of 9 bases. The gene calls are TRBV2 and TRBJ2-3, with D possibly TRBD1 on 6 matching bases. Sequenced: PBMCs. This sequence was found in a woman between 40 and 50 years old in good health and CMV-seropositive. The DNA for the CDR3 is TGTGCCAGCAGTGGCCAGGGGTCAGATACGCAGTATTTT. Its protein product is CASSGQGSDTQYF. Based on the CDR3 plus reference TRBV2 and TRBJ2-3, the full variable domain is EPEVTQTPSHQVTQMGQEVILRCVPISNHLYFYWYRQILGQKVEFLVSFYNNEISEKSEIFDDQFSVERPDGSNFTLKIRSTKLEDSAMYFCASSGQGSDTQYFGPGTRLTVL.